This T cell receptor beta chain was captured in a study of CD8 T cells in acute hepatitis C reinfection. V lost 0 bases and J lost 6, with 9 bases in between. This CDR3 comprises 13 residues. Germline CDR1 is LGHNA and CDR2 is YNFKEQ. Described time point: acute HCV infection, within 168 days of estimated infection date. No in vitro expansion preceded sequencing of these hepatitis C virus-specific cells, which were studied ex vivo. General study results and limits: Alphabeta pairing of public clonotypes could not be determined from bulk TCRbeta data. Preferential TRBV04 and TRBV06 usage appeared in all groups and was not explained by the naive pool. Exact CDR3 sharing with other epitopes was rare, possibly method-limited.

This table comes from immunoSEQ multiplex PCR, and its TCRdb copy is limited to in-frame clones, with some not included. The top ten hold more than 9% of the sample, which has fewer than 1,500 clones, roughly half seen once. This clone occurred a few times. The sequence came from a woman younger than 35 who spontaneously cleared hepatitis C infection. The V and J genes are TRBV4-2 and TRBJ2-7; D perhaps matches TRBD2 (6 bases). Sequences were derived from HCV NS3-1073 tetramer-sorted CD8+ T cells from PBMCs, sampled during acute infection. In nucleotides, the CDR3 is TGTGCCAGCAGCCAAGAAGCGGGCTCCGAGCAGTACTTC. Its translation is CASSQEAGSEQYF.